This T cell receptor (beta chain) was obtained from a study of shared clonotypes between healthy human individuals. As for the study in general: Those who served as donors were two women and a few men between the ages of 18 and 49.

TCRdb's table, derived via immunoSEQ multiplex PCR, lists solely in-frame clones and lacks some. The sample shows some 900,000 clones, approximately 80% of them seen only once. CDR1 MNHNS and CDR2 SASEGT come from the germline V gene. Trimming took off 5 bases at V and 5 bases at J, with 13 bases between the two ends. There are 15 residues in the CDR3. This sequence originates from a man younger than 35 in good health. The specimen sequenced was memory CD4+ T cells sorted from blood. Subset in this sample: CD45RA-negative fraction. The genes are TRBV6-1 and TRBJ1-6; D not resolved. The CDR3: CASSPKNNNNSPLHF. The CDR3 region has the DNA TGTGCCAGCAGTCCGAAAAATAACAATAATTCACCCCTCCACTTT.